This is a list of T cell receptor beta chains from one sample in a study of blood T cells in healthy people across ages. TCRdb ran MiXCR on the 5' RACE reads and lists one entry per CDR3 protein. The sample records about 1.8 million distinct CDR3 sequences, less than 50% being singletons. The sample taken for sequencing was blood. The receptors shown here come from a middle-aged woman in good health. Each CDR3 is given with its conserved first and last residue. Each record gives: J gene, D gene, clone size, V gene, CDR3 protein, CDR3 DNA. D genes are given only for firm matches. Size values are once, few and many counts, or a class for expanded clones, and some rows have none.

>TRBJ2-1|-|-|TRBV28
CASRAGGQYNEQFF
TGTGCCAGCAGAGCCGGGGGACAGTACAATGAGCAGTTCTTC
>TRBJ1-5|-|-|TRBV29-1
CSVAFQGVNQPQHF
TGCAGCGTTGCGTTCCAGGGCGTAAATCAGCCCCAGCATTTT
>TRBJ2-1|TRBD2|few|TRBV25-1
CASSEYISGGYNEQFF
TGTGCCAGCAGTGAATATATAAGCGGGGGGTACAATGAGCAGTTCTTC
>TRBJ2-7|-|-|TRBV29-1
CSVEMPMGGSPYEQYF
TGCAGCGTTGAAATGCCCATGGGGGGCTCCCCCTACGAGCAGTACTTC
>TRBJ2-4|-|few|TRBV20-1
CSARSPGTLGKNIQYF
TGCAGTGCTAGATCCCCTGGGACTTTGGGCAAAAACATTCAGTACTTC
>TRBJ2-7|-|many|TRBV27
CASTSSYEQYF
TGTGCCAGCACTAGCTCCTACGAGCAGTACTTC
>TRBJ1-2|-|-|TRBV12-1
CASSSDNQRYGYTF
TGTGCCAGCAGCTCGGACAACCAACGCTATGGCTACACCTTC
>TRBJ2-1|-|-|TRBV7-9
CASSNQGQVGNEQFF
TGTGCCAGCAGCAATCAAGGTCAGGTGGGGAATGAGCAGTTCTTC
>TRBJ2-1|TRBD2|-|TRBV20-1
CSARGVGLANEQFF
TGCAGTGCTAGAGGTGTTGGACTAGCAAATGAGCAGTTCTTC
>TRBJ2-1|TRBD2|-|TRBV4-3
CASSQDELAGRYSYNEQFF
TGCGCCAGCAGCCAAGATGAACTAGCGGGGCGCTACTCCTACAATGAGCAGTTCTTC
>TRBJ2-5|-|-|TRBV7-3
CASSLNRRRDEETQYF
TGTGCCAGCAGCTTAAATCGTCGGCGGGACGAAGAGACCCAGTACTTC
>TRBJ2-7|-|once|TRBV12-3/TRBV12-4
CAGSFGDLYEQYF
TGTGCCGGCAGTTTCGGGGATCTCTACGAGCAGTACTTC
>TRBJ2-5|TRBD1|few|TRBV6-1
CASSAFPGQGQETQYF
TGTGCCAGCAGTGCGTTCCCGGGACAGGGTCAAGAGACCCAGTACTTC
>TRBJ2-1|TRBD2|few|TRBV5-1
CASSSGTSGGVMQFF
TGCGCCAGCAGCTCCGGGACTAGCGGGGGGGTGATGCAGTTCTTC
>TRBJ1-2|-|-|TRBV2
CASSPGQGNYSYTF
TGTGCCAGCAGTCCTGGGCAGGGCAACTATAGCTACACCTTC
>TRBJ2-1|TRBD2|-|TRBV18
CASSTGLAGGEQFF
TGTGCCAGCTCAACGGGACTAGCGGGGGGAGAGCAGTTCTTC
>TRBJ2-7|TRBD2|-|TRBV4-3
CASSQDERGPPYEQYF
TGCGCCAGCAGCCAAGATGAGCGGGGGCCCCCCTACGAGCAGTACTTC
>TRBJ1-1|-|-|TRBV12-3/TRBV12-4
CASSLRVPATEAFF
TGTGCCAGCAGTTTACGGGTCCCGGCCACTGAAGCTTTCTTT
>TRBJ1-5|-|-|TRBV20-1
CSARDRGGTLNQPQHF
TGCAGTGCTAGAGATCGGGGAGGGACCCTCAATCAGCCCCAGCATTTT
>TRBJ2-6|-|-|TRBV9
CASSVATRNGANVLTF
TGTGCCAGCAGCGTAGCTACAAGGAACGGGGCCAACGTCCTGACTTTC
>TRBJ2-6|-|few|TRBV20-1
CSARVGHYSSGANVLTF
TGCAGTGCTAGAGTCGGACACTATAGCTCTGGGGCCAACGTCCTGACTTTC
>TRBJ2-5|TRBD2|-|TRBV27
CASTPQGLVRETQYF
TGTGCCAGCACCCCGCAGGGACTAGTTAGGGAGACCCAGTACTTC
>TRBJ1-5|TRBD1|-|TRBV28
CASLRPTFLQGTGNQPQHF
TGTGCCAGCCTCAGACCGACCTTCCTACAGGGGACCGGCAATCAGCCCCAGCATTTT